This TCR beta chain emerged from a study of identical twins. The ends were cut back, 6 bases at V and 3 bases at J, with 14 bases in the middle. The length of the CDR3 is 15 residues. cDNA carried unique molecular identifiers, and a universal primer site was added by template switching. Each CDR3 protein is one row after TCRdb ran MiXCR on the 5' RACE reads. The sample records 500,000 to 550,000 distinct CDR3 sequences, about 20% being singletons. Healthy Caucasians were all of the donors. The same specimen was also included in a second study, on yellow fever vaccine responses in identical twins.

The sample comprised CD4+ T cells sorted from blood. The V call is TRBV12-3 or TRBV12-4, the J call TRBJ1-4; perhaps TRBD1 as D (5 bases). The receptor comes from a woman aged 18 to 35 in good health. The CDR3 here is CASRGERRANEKLFF. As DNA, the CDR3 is TGTGCCAGCAGGGGGGAGCGCAGAGCTAATGAAAAACTGTTTTTT.